This T cell receptor beta chain was recovered during a study of cytomegalovirus exposure and HLA in healthy donors. The PCR contained 60 Vbeta and 13 Jbeta primers. Produced via immunoSEQ multiplex PCR; TCRdb's table is partial and in-frame only. The sample carries 150,000 to 200,000 clones, approximately 81% recorded once. Points from the study as a whole: TCR beta V- and J-gene trimming, according to a later analysis, was linked to a missense DCLRE1C variant. It was assumed in the presence/absence analyses that sequencing depth was roughly uniform across donors. Earlier analysis looked at TCR beta V segments, and most were productive about 87% or about 30% of the time. TCR beta sequences reportedly predicted the HLA-A and HLA-B alleles of most subjects accurately.

A remark on this clone: No antigen is known for it. One end of the junction varies from germline; a read error may be responsible.

Germline V lookup: CDR1 GTSNPN, CDR2 SVGIG (reference sequence). This CDR3 has 11 amino acids. This receptor was obtained from a man between 18 and 35 years old in good health and CMV-seropositive. The chain joins TRBV30 to TRBJ2-7, with no clear D. The sequenced sample consisted of PBMCs. The CDR3, as DNA: TGCAAGCAGAAGGCGGCATACGAGCAGTACTTC. Translation gives CKQKAAYEQYF.